The rows below give T cell receptor beta chains drawn from one sample of a study of T cells in Graves' hyperthyroidism and ophthalmopathy. Each CDR3 protein is one row after TCRdb ran MiXCR on the multiplex PCR reads. The profile covers approximately 600,000 distinct CDR3 sequences, with approximately 14% appearing a single time and roughly 6.9% taken by the ten largest. The specimen sequenced was blood. The receptors originated from a woman between 18 and 29 years old with Graves' ophthalmopathy. Both conserved end residues are part of each CDR3. A D gene is named only where the DNA matches it firmly. The size entry is marked missing in some rows and otherwise reads once, few, many or a size class.

16	TRBV27	TRBJ1-1	NA	many	TGTGCCAGCAGTCCGACACGGAAACGGTTCGGGACTGAAGCTTTCTTT	CASSPTRKRFGTEAFF
17	TRBV7-9	TRBJ1-5	TRBD1	few	TGTGCCAGCAGCCCCGGGGTCCTGACAGGGCGCTTCCAGCCCCAGCATTTT	CASSPGVLTGRFQPQHF
16	TRBV6-1	TRBJ1-5	NA	few	TGTGCCAGCAACGACGGGGGGTTGAGGAGCAATCAGCCCCAGCATTTT	CASNDGGLRSNQPQHF
16	TRBV28	TRBJ2-7	TRBD2	many	TGTGCCAGCAAAATCGGACTAGCGGGATTCTCCTACGAGCAGTACTTC	CASKIGLAGFSYEQYF
18	TRBV6-4	TRBJ2-2	TRBD2	NA	TGTGCCAGCAGTTACTTAGGCGGAGCGGGAGCCAACACCGGGGAGCTGTTTTTT	CASSYLGGAGANTGELFF
14	TRBV28	TRBJ2-1	TRBD1	many	TGTGCCAGTAACGACAGGGCTTCCTACAATGAGCAGTTCTTC	CASNDRASYNEQFF
14	TRBV6-1	TRBJ2-2	TRBD2	many	TGTGCCACCCGGGCTAGCGGGAACACCGGGGAGCTGTTTTTT	CATRASGNTGELFF
15	TRBV12-3/TRBV12-4	TRBJ1-2	NA	many	TGTGCCAGCAGTCCTAGGACAGCGACCCTTTATGGCTACACCTTC	CASSPRTATLYGYTF
15	TRBV25-1	TRBJ2-1	TRBD2	NA	TGTGCCAGCAGTCCCCGGACTAGCGAATACAATGAGCAGTTCTTC	CASSPRTSEYNEQFF
15	TRBV7-3	TRBJ2-3	TRBD2	many	TGTGCCAGCAGCTTAAAAGCGGGAGGCGAAGATACGCAGTATTTT	CASSLKAGGEDTQYF
15	TRBV6-6	TRBJ2-3	NA	many	TGTGCCAGCAGTTACCAGGGGATGACGAGGGTTACGCAGTATTTT	CASSYQGMTRVTQYF
16	TRBV20-1	TRBJ2-5	TRBD2	many	TGCAGTGCAACTAACTTAGCGGGAGGGCTCCAAGAGACCCAGTACTTC	CSATNLAGGLQETQYF
14	TRBV20-1	TRBJ2-7	TRBD2	many	TGCAGTGCTGGCACTAGCGGGGCTCACTACGAGCAGTACTTC	CSAGTSGAHYEQYF
12	TRBV6-1	TRBJ2-1	NA	NA	TGTGCCAGCAGTGAATGGTACAATGAGCAGTTCTTC	CASSEWYNEQFF
11	TRBV6-2/TRBV6-3	TRBJ2-7	NA	many	TGTGCCAGCACTATGGGATTCGAGCAGTACTTC	CASTMGFEQYF
16	TRBV15	TRBJ2-1	TRBD1	many	TGTGCCACCAGCAGAGTCCGGGACAGGGCCTACAATGAGCAGTTCTTC	CATSRVRDRAYNEQFF
14	TRBV28	TRBJ1-2	TRBD1	many	TGTGCCAGCCGGGACAGCCTCTTCCCTACTGGCTACACCTTC	CASRDSLFPTGYTF
13	TRBV28	TRBJ1-2	NA	many	TGTGCCAGCAGTTTCGGGTGTTACTATGGCTACACCTTC	CASSFGCYYGYTF
14	TRBV28	TRBJ1-4	TRBD1	many	TGTGCCAGCAGTTTGGACAGGGGTAATGAAAAACTGTTTTTT	CASSLDRGNEKLFF
15	TRBV10-3	TRBJ2-7	TRBD1	many	TGTGCCATCAGTGACTCCGGACAGGGGCGTTACGAGCAGTACTTC	CAISDSGQGRYEQYF
19	TRBV4-1	TRBJ2-3	NA	NA	TGCGCCAGCAGCCAAGGTCAACTAGCTCTCTTTTTGGGCACAGATACGCAGTATTTT	CASSQGQLALFLGTDTQYF
17	TRBV28	TRBJ2-5	TRBD2	NA	TGTGCCAGCAGCTTAAGCGGACTAGCGGGAGTGGAAGAGACCCAGTACTTC	CASSLSGLAGVEETQYF
14	TRBV2	TRBJ1-5	TRBD1	many	TGTGCCAGCGGGGGGACAGGCGGCAATCAGCCCCAGCATTTT	CASGGTGGNQPQHF
14	TRBV7-9	TRBJ1-1	NA	few	TGTGCCAGCAGCGGTCACGTAATGAACACTGAAGCTTTCTTT	CASSGHVMNTEAFF
18	TRBV18	TRBJ1-3	TRBD1	NA	TGTGCCAGCTCACCGGGAGGACAGGGAACTTTCTCTGGAAACACCATATATTTT	CASSPGGQGTFSGNTIYF
15	TRBV9	TRBJ2-3	NA	NA	TGTGCCAGCAGCGCTACGGGACTGAGCACAGATACGCAGTATTTT	CASSATGLSTDTQYF
13	TRBV28	TRBJ2-1	NA	many	TGTGCCAGCAGTTTATCTCAGGTAATGGAGCAGTTCTTC	CASSLSQVMEQFF
14	TRBV20-1	TRBJ2-2	NA	few	TGCAGTGCTAGAGGATTGGGGGAAGCCGGGGAGCTGTTTTTT	CSARGLGEAGELFF